These T cell receptor beta chains were read from a single sample in a study of CD8 T cells in ankylosing spondylitis. TCRdb recomputed calls from the 5' RACE reads with MiXCR, one row per CDR3 protein. The sample has approximately 250,000 distinct CDR3 sequences, over 30% seen once; the top ten hold 4% to 5.5%. Sequencing input: blood, either unsorted or a sorted T cell fraction (not recorded which). These TCRs come from a male donor with ankylosing spondylitis or in good health (not recorded which). CDR3s include the opening cysteine and the closing phenylalanine or tryptophan. A D gene is named only where the DNA matches it firmly. Some rows mark clone size as missing; the rest say once, few, many or name a class of expanded clone.

v_call	clone_size	cdr3_length	j_call	d_call	cdr3_nt	cdr3_aa
TRBV28	few	13	TRBJ2-5	.	TGTGCCAGTCGACAGGGGAGGGAAGAGACCCAGTACTTC	CASRQGREETQYF
TRBV20-1	.	13	TRBJ1-1	.	TGCAGTGCTGGGGACCCACGGGACACTGAAGCTTTCTTT	CSAGDPRDTEAFF
TRBV7-9	.	17	TRBJ2-2	.	TGTGCCAGCAGCTTAAGTCCGGGCCAGTCGAACACCGGGGAGCTGTTTTTT	CASSLSPGQSNTGELFF
TRBV5-5	few	13	TRBJ2-3	.	TGTGCCAGCAGCTATAGGCCCGGGGATACGCAGTATTTT	CASSYRPGDTQYF
TRBV7-6	.	16	TRBJ2-2	.	TGTGCCAGCAGCTTAGTTCGGTCCGCGAACACCGGGGAGCTGTTTTTT	CASSLVRSANTGELFF
TRBV7-8	few	12	TRBJ2-4	.	TGTGCCAGCAGGTCACAGGGTAACATTCAGTACTTC	CASRSQGNIQYF
TRBV20-1	.	17	TRBJ2-7	.	TGCAGTGCTAGAGATCCCCTAAAGCAGGAAGGGCCCTACGAGCAGTACTTC	CSARDPLKQEGPYEQYF
TRBV18	.	14	TRBJ2-1	TRBD1	TGTGCCAGCTCGGGCCAGGGGGCGCGGAATGAGCAGTTCTTC	CASSGQGARNEQFF
TRBV20-1	.	15	TRBJ1-5	.	TGCAGTGCTAGCGGGTCAGCAAGGAGCAATCAGCCCCAGCATTTT	CSASGSARSNQPQHF
TRBV7-8	once	14	TRBJ2-5	.	TGTGCCAGCAGCTTTGGCGCAGTGCAAGGTACCCAGTACTTC	CASSFGAVQGTQYF
TRBV27	few	13	TRBJ2-1	TRBD1	TGTGCCAGCAGTTTGGGACAGATTAATGAGCAGTTCTTC	CASSLGQINEQFF
TRBV15	.	17	TRBJ2-5	.	TGTGCCACCAGCACCATGCTCAACAGGAGAGGTTTAGCGACCCAGTACTTC	CATSTMLNRRGLATQYF
TRBV11-1	.	18	TRBJ1-4	TRBD1	TGTGCCAGCAGCCATCCGGGACAGGGAAATAGGAGAGGGGAAAAACTGTTTTTT	CASSHPGQGNRRGEKLFF
TRBV20-1	few	14	TRBJ2-6	.	TGCAGTGCTAGAGCTTACTCTGGGGCCAACGTCCTGACTTTC	CSARAYSGANVLTF
TRBV5-6	.	16	TRBJ1-5	TRBD1	TGTGCCAGCAGCTTCGGGGCAGGGGGCCTCAATCAGCCCCAGCATTTT	CASSFGAGGLNQPQHF
TRBV20-1	few	15	TRBJ2-1	.	TGCAGTGCTAGAGATTCCCTTCGGGGGAGGGGGCAAGAGTTCTTC	CSARDSLRGRGQEFF
TRBV20-1	few	11	TRBJ2-1	.	TGCAGTGCCCGGGTTCTAAATGAGCAGTTCTTC	CSARVLNEQFF
TRBV12-3/TRBV12-4	few	14	TRBJ2-5	.	TGTGCCAGCAGTAACGGGATTTCCCCGGGGACCCAGTACTTC	CASSNGISPGTQYF
TRBV29-1	.	17	TRBJ1-1	.	TGCAGCGTTGAATGGGCCCCAGGGGCCACACCTTACACTGAAGCTTTCTTT	CSVEWAPGATPYTEAFF
TRBV29-1	few	14	TRBJ2-2	.	TGCAGCGTTGATAGCCAGGGGAACACCGGGGAGCTGTTTTTT	CSVDSQGNTGELFF
TRBV3-1	.	11	TRBJ2-2	.	TGTGCCAGCAGATCGACCGGGGAGCTGTTTTTT	CASRSTGELFF
TRBV5-6	few	15	TRBJ2-6	.	TGTGCCAGCAGCTTGGCGTCATCTGGGGCCAACGTCCTGACTTTC	CASSLASSGANVLTF
TRBV7-8	.	13	TRBJ2-7	TRBD1	TGTGCCAGCAGCTGGGACAGGGAATCCGAGCAGTACTTC	CASSWDRESEQYF
TRBV20-1	many	14	TRBJ2-1	.	TGCAGTGCTGAAGTGCAAGGGTCCTACAATGAGCAGTTCTTC	CSAEVQGSYNEQFF
TRBV29-1	many	10	TRBJ1-1	.	TGCAGCGCGTGGGACACGGAAGCTTTCTTT	CSAWDTEAFF
TRBV12-3/TRBV12-4	.	12	TRBJ2-7	.	TGTGCCAGCAGTTCCCCCGGAGGTGGGCAGTACTTC	CASSSPGGGQYF
TRBV11-2	.	15	TRBJ2-1	.	TGTGCCAGCAGCCCGGTGCAGGGGACCTACAATGAGCAGTTCTTC	CASSPVQGTYNEQFF